The 25 T cell receptor beta chains below all came from one sample that was sequenced in a study of T cell responses to AZD1222 COVID-19 vaccine (dated by TCRdb to the early 2020s). The protocol used for the library was the immunoSEQ multiplex PCR assay. This is the immuneACCESS table as TCRdb keeps it, with only in-frame sequences that have V and J called. A part of the clones is gone; compared with another copy, unresolved V genes explain less than half, and the rest is unexplained. In all, the sample holds 90,000 to 150,000 clones, and around 84% of those were seen once. The ten largest make up roughly 15% of the sample. The sample's time point label, decoded: about 28 days (+/-7) after the second vaccine dose. This specimen consisted of peripheral blood, obtained 28 days after the second AZD1222 dose. The receptor source for this set is an adult who received the AZD1222 COVID-19 vaccine.

Only a few counts were recorded for this clone. The gene calls are TRBV10-1 and TRBJ1-1; 9 bases fit TRBD1. CDR3 size: 13 residues. The trim removed 5 bases at V and 5 bases at J, leaving 3 bases unmatched. Germline V gene data show CDR1 as WNHNN and CDR2 as SYGVQD (reference sequence). This CDR3 reads CASSRDRVTEAFF. Written as DNA, the CDR3 is TGCGCCAGCAGTCGGGACAGGGTGACTGAAGCTTTCTTT.

V usage is TRBV6-5 and J usage is TRBJ2-7; perhaps TRBD1 as D (5 bases). Germline values: CDR1 MNHEY, CDR2 SVGAGI. The CDR3 contains 16 residues. V shed 0 bases and J shed 1 base, with 13 bases lying between them. The CDR3 nucleotides read TGTGCCAGCAGTTACTCGATCGCCAGGGCTTCCTACGAGCAGTACTTC. As protein: CASSYSIARASYEQYF.

The rearrangement joins TRBV6-5 to TRBJ2-7; D gene uncertain. V was cut by 2 bases and J by 5 bases, with 13 bases left in between. CDR1 and CDR2 (germline): MNHEY, SVGAGI. This CDR3 has 14 amino acids. In DNA form, the CDR3 reads TGTGCCAGCAGTTACCGAGGACCCCTCCACGAGCAGTACTTC. Translated: CASSYRGPLHEQYF.

The chain joins TRBV3-1 (or the pseudogene TRBV3-2) to TRBJ1-2; 9 bases are shared with TRBD1. CDR3 length: 15 residues. Germline-derived CDR1 and CDR2 are LGHDT and YNNKEL (reference sequence). J gave up 2 bases and V 4 bases, and 5 bases lay outside the gene matches. The CDR3 loop reads CASSRGTGRNYGYTF. The CDR3, as DNA: TGTGCCAGCAGCCGGGGGACAGGGAGGAACTATGGCTACACCTTC.

This clone was detected only a few times. The CDR3, as DNA: TGTGCCAGCAGTTTATGGTCTCTAACGGCTGCGGTTGGCAGAACTGATGGCACAGCTTTCTTT. Its protein product is CASSLWSLTAAVGRTDGTAFF. The V gene is TRBV27, the J gene TRBJ1-1; no reliable D call. CDR3 size: 21 residues. V dropped 1 base and J dropped 10 bases, with 37 bases sitting between them. Germline V CDR1 and CDR2: MNHEY, SMNVEV (reference sequence).

The chain carries TRBV7-2 and TRBJ1-6; no definite D call. The CDR3 spans 15 residues. CDR1 is SGHTA, CDR2 FQGNSA, per germline. The V and J ends lost 1 base and 4 bases respectively, with 8 bases between them. CDR3 amino acids: CASSLVAEYNSPLHF. CDR3 sequence (DNA): TGTGCCAGCAGCTTAGTGGCGGAGTATAATTCACCCCTCCACTTT.

The chain carries TRBV13 and TRBJ2-3, with 15 bases aligning to TRBD2. Germline CDR1 and CDR2: PRHDT and FYEKMQ (reference sequence). The CDR3 spans 18 residues. The trim removed 3 bases at V and 4 bases at J, leaving 8 bases unmatched. The DNA for the CDR3 is TGTGCCAGCAGCTTCCGCCCCAGGACTAGCGGGGGGGCAGATACGCAGTATTTT. It yields the protein CASSFRPRTSGGADTQYF.

This clone was observed a few times. V gene TRBV11-2 combines with J gene TRBJ2-7; possible D gene TRBD1, 5 bases. V gave up 3 bases and J gave up 7 bases, with 13 bases separating them. CDR1 is SGHAT and CDR2 is FQNNGV in the germline V gene. There are 13 residues in the CDR3. CDR3 coding DNA: TGTGCCAGCAGCTTTGGGCAGGGTGAGGAGCAGTACTTC. Protein sequence: CASSFGQGEEQYF.

The rearrangement joins TRBV7-6 to TRBJ2-7; 10 bases agree with TRBD1. With 1 base clipped from V and 0 bases from J, the junction kept 3 bases outside the gene matches. Germline-derived CDR1 and CDR2 are SGHVS and FNYEAQ. CDR3 length equals 16 residues. The CDR3 protein is CASSLGQGASSYEQYF. DNA of the CDR3: TGTGCCAGCAGCTTAGGACAGGGGGCTAGCTCCTACGAGCAGTACTTC.

Concerning this clone itself: One end of the junction does not line up with germline, which may come from a read error. V is TRBV10-3 and J is TRBJ2-7; 8 nucleotides align to TRBD1. The CDR3 length is 11 residues. The germline V gene encodes CDR1 ENHRY and CDR2 SYGVKD. CDR3 DNA sequence: TGTGCCATCAGTGAGTCGGACAGGGCCCACTTC. Protein: CAISESDRAHF.

The chain links TRBV7-2 to TRBJ1-5; possible D gene TRBD1, 6 bases. The V end was cut by 5 bases, the J end by 3 bases, with 14 bases between. The germline gives CDR1 SGHTA, CDR2 FQGNSA. This CDR3 has 15 amino acids. CDR3 loop: CASSQLTGTNQPQHF. CDR3 coding DNA: TGTGCCAGCAGCCAACTGACAGGAACCAATCAGCCCCAGCATTTT.

The V call is TRBV7-2, the J call TRBJ2-7; 11 bases map to TRBD2. Germline lookup yields CDR1 SGHTA and CDR2 FQGNSA. Trimming took 2 bases from V and 3 from J; bases not matched to a gene: 6. The CDR3 is made up of 16 amino acids. The CDR3 DNA reads TGTGCCAGCAGCTTATCGACCGGGACTAGCGGCTACGAGCAGTACTTC. This codes for CASSLSTGTSGYEQYF.

The rearrangement joins TRBV2 to TRBJ1-2; the D is unclear. V was cut by 7 bases and J by 4 bases, with 13 bases left in between. This CDR3 region has 13 residues. CDR1 and CDR2 (germline): SNHLY, FYNNEI. The CDR3 coding sequence is TGTGCCAGCACTCGAGGTCTGGTCTATGGCTACACCTTC. The encoded protein is CASTRGLVYGYTF.

The chain links TRBV6-5 to TRBJ1-4, with 7 bases lining up with TRBD1. The V gene end was trimmed by 4 bases and the J gene end by 2 bases; junction bases not matched to a gene: 4. This CDR3 is built from 15 residues. Germline values: CDR1 MNHEY, CDR2 SVGAGI. The CDR3 sequence: CASSSTGVTNEKLFF. The CDR3 DNA follows: TGTGCCAGCAGTTCCACAGGGGTGACTAATGAAAAACTGTTTTTT.

The chain uses TRBV27 and TRBJ1-1, with 7 bases that match TRBD1. In germline, CDR1 is MNHEY, CDR2 SMNVEV (reference sequence). V lost 5 bases to trimming and J lost 4 bases; unmatched junction nucleotides: 7. The CDR3 covers 14 residues. Here the CDR3 reads CASSKGAEVTEAFF. In nucleotides, the CDR3 is TGTGCCAGCAGTAAGGGGGCGGAGGTCACTGAAGCTTTCTTT.

By sample share, this clone is medium-sized. This rearrangement joins TRBV9 to TRBJ2-7; a possible D gene is TRBD1 (5 bases). V lost 4 bases and J lost 2, with 19 bases in between. Germline loops: CDR1 SGDLS, CDR2 YYNGEE. The CDR3 has 16 amino acids. The CDR3 loop reads CASSPSSKGIPYEQYF. The CDR3 nucleotides are TGTGCCAGCAGCCCAAGTAGTAAGGGGATCCCCTACGAGCAGTACTTC.

The chain recombines TRBV19 with TRBJ2-7; no clear D gene. The CDR3 length is 14 residues. CDR1 LNHDA and CDR2 SQIVND come from the germline V gene (reference sequence). V lost 3 bases and J 0 bases, leaving 9 bases between the germline ends. The CDR3 spells CASSITLSSYEQYF. CDR3 nucleotides: TGTGCCAGTAGTATTACGCTAAGCTCCTACGAGCAGTACTTC.

The rearrangement joins TRBV2 to TRBJ1-5; the D gene is possibly TRBD1 (6 bases). CDR1 is SNHLY and CDR2 is FYNNEI in the germline V gene. The V and J ends lost 1 base and 3 bases respectively, with 10 bases between them. CDR3 size: 15 residues. DNA of the CDR3: TGTGCCAGCAGTGAAGAGGGGGGCAACAATCAGCCCCAGCATTTT. Translated, it gives CASSEEGGNNQPQHF.

This chain connects TRBV25-1 to TRBJ1-2; 8 bases fit TRBD1. The CDR3 has 15 residues. Per germline, CDR1 MGHDK and CDR2 SYGVNS. Losses at the gene ends were 1 base for V and 5 bases for J; bases not matched to a gene: 6. The CDR3 nucleotides read TGTGCCAGCAGTGAATGGGGAGACAGGGGTTATGGCTACACCTTC. Its protein is CASSEWGDRGYGYTF.

The CDR3: CASRSAEEHQPQHF. The CDR3 bases are TGTGCCAGTAGATCGGCCGAGGAGCATCAGCCCCAGCATTTT. V usage is TRBV19 and J usage is TRBJ1-5; D gene ambiguous. V was shortened by 6 bases and J by 5 bases, with 14 bases between the two germline ends. This CDR3 contains 14 residues. From germline, CDR1 is LNHDA and CDR2 SQIVND (reference sequence).

As regards this clone: This same CDR3 is encoded by further DNA sequences in the sample. This chain links TRBV6-2 or TRBV6-3 with TRBJ2-7; 12 nucleotides match TRBD2. In germline, CDR1 is MNHEY, CDR2 SVGEGT. The V and J ends lost 5 bases and 4 bases, in that order; junction bases with no gene match: 6. This CDR3 is built from 15 residues. The CDR3 reads CASSRTSGRLYEQYF. In DNA, the CDR3 is TGTGCCAGCAGTAGAACTAGCGGGAGGCTTTACGAGCAGTACTTC.

The chain carries TRBV5-6 and TRBJ1-4, with 7 bases fitting TRBD1. The CDR3 has 16 residues. Germline V CDR1 and CDR2: SGHDT, YYEEEE. V dropped 0 bases and J dropped 5; count of bases not matched to a gene: 7. The CDR3 protein is CASSLASDRVNEKLFF. CDR3 coding DNA: TGTGCCAGCAGCTTGGCTAGCGACAGGGTGAATGAAAAACTGTTTTTT.

The chain combines TRBV12-2 with TRBJ1-2; no DNA check was done on the table's D call, TRBD1. TRBV12-2 is tagged as a pseudogene. The CDR3 runs 16 residues. The CDR3 reads CASRLPRQGPGRGYTF. The CDR3 bases are TGTGCAAGTCGCTTACCCCGACAGGGTCCGGGACGGGGCTACACCTTC.

The chain couples TRBV4-1 to TRBJ2-5; 15 nucleotides agree with TRBD2. This CDR3 comprises 16 residues. V shed 4 bases, J shed 5 bases, and the junction held 5 bases outside the gene matches. Germline CDR1 MGHRA, CDR2 YSYEKL. The chain's CDR3 is CASSRWTSGGVETQYF. In DNA, the CDR3 is TGCGCCAGCAGCCGATGGACTAGCGGGGGGGTGGAGACCCAGTACTTC.

This chain uses TRBV7-2 with TRBJ2-6; unclear D gene. The CDR3 is made up of 16 amino acids. V was trimmed by 6 bases and J by 0 bases, leaving 12 bases between them. Germline V lookup: CDR1 SGHTA, CDR2 FQGNSA. The CDR3 region has the DNA TGTGCCAGCAGGACCCCGGTGGGCTCTGGGGCCAACGTCCTGACTTTC. Its protein is CASRTPVGSGANVLTF.